The 10 T cell receptor beta chains in this list originate from one sample, sequenced in a study of T-cell reconstitution after alpha-beta-depleted transplantation in children. Preparation of the TCRbeta library used unique molecular identifiers. TCRdb redid the calling of the PCR reads with MiXCR, one entry per CDR3 protein. The sample carries some 280,000 distinct CDR3 sequences, over 8% recorded once. The sample was PBMCs from the stem cell graft donor, taken from the stem cell graft. Receptors originate from a human donor who donated a stem cell graft to a child with SCID.

This chain uses TRBV9 with TRBJ1-2, with D perhaps TRBD1 (5 bases). Germline loops: CDR1 SGDLS, CDR2 YYNGEE. The CDR3 runs 15 residues. Trimming took 0 bases from V and 1 from J, leaving 10 bases between them. The CDR3 bases are TGTGCCAGCAGCGTAGGGGCAGGGAATAACTATGGCTACACCTTC. Residues: CASSVGAGNNYGYTF.

The chain couples TRBV12-5 to TRBJ2-7; 9 bases match TRBD1. Unmatched junction bases numbered 6, after V lost 0 bases and J lost 6 bases. The CDR3 is 15 residues long. Per the germline V gene, CDR1 is LGHNT and CDR2 is FRNRAP. The CDR3 bases are TGTGCTAGTGGTTTGGTAGGGGACAGGGTTCTCGAGCAGTACTTC. Its protein product is CASGLVGDRVLEQYF.

This clonotype occurred many times. This rearrangement joins TRBV11-2 to TRBJ2-7; 7 nucleotides agree with TRBD2. J gave up 6 bases and V 1 base, and 3 bases lay outside the gene matches. CDR1 SGHAT and CDR2 FQNNGV come from the germline V gene. The CDR3 contains 13 residues. CDR3 DNA sequence: TGTGCCAGCAGCTTAGGACTAGCACGCGAGCAGTACTTC. Translation gives CASSLGLAREQYF. Complete variable domain (other parts from reference TRBV11-2 and TRBJ2-7): EAGVAQSPRYKIIEKRQSVAFWCNPISGHATLYWYQQILGQGPKLLIQFQNNGVVDDSQLPKDRFSAERLKGVDSTLKIQPAKLEDSAVYLCASSLGLAREQYFGPGTRLTVT.

In its sample, this clonotype was seen many times. This chain uses TRBV18 with TRBJ2-5, with 8 bases aligning to TRBD1. This CDR3 has 15 amino acids. Germline V gene lookup returns CDR1 KGHSH and CDR2 LQKENI. V gave up 0 bases and J gave up 2 bases; unmatched junction bases: 2. CDR3 DNA: TGTGCCAGCTCACCACCGACAGGGGTTCAAGAGACCCAGTACTTC. Translated, it gives CASSPPTGVQETQYF.

Regarding this clonotype: The limits of the CDR3 on the DNA are not certain, so only TCRdb's listed CDR3 is given. V is TRBV5-1 and J is TRBJ2-3; TRBD1, the table's D call, was not compared with the DNA. The CDR3 spans 21 residues, counting both ends. Germline V gene sequence: CDR1 SGHRS, CDR2 YFSETQ. The CDR3 protein is CASSYLRQQLGGTESTDTQYF.

The V call is TRBV15, the J call TRBJ2-7; D may be TRBD1 (6 bases). CDR1 and CDR2 (germline): LNHNV, YYDKDF (reference sequence). Trimming removed 2 bases at V and 4 bases at J, with 15 bases between. The CDR3 extends over 15 amino acids. CDR3 bases: TGTGCCACCAGCAGATCCCCAGGGGAGAAGTACGAGCAGTACTTC. Translation: CATSRSPGEKYEQYF.

In this sample, this clonotype turned up many times. The chain is built from TRBV6-5 and TRBJ2-2; TRBD1 matches at 9 bases. Germline V gene data show CDR1 as MNHEY and CDR2 as SVGAGI. J lost 7 bases, V lost 5 bases, and 5 bases had no gene match. The CDR3 runs to 14 residues. The CDR3 sequence: CASSGTGQIGELFF. CDR3 bases: TGTGCCAGCAGTGGGACAGGGCAGATCGGGGAGCTGTTTTTT.

The CDR3 nucleotides read TGCGCCAGCGGAGGGTCTAGCGGGGGCCAGGTTCAGTACTTC. It is translated as CASGGSSGGQVQYF. The J gene is TRBJ2-5, the V gene TRBV5-1, with 10 nucleotides matching TRBD2. The germline V gene has CDR1 SGHRS and CDR2 YFSETQ. The CDR3 has 14 amino acids. The V and J ends lost 7 bases and 11 bases, in that order; junction bases with no gene match: 14.

The chain employs TRBV3-1 and TRBJ2-7; 7 bases agree with TRBD2. V shed 2 bases and J 4 bases; nucleotides not matched to a gene: 5. This CDR3 is 14 amino acids long. From germline, CDR1 is LGHDT and CDR2 YNNKEL (reference sequence). Written as DNA, the CDR3 is TGTGCCAGCAGCCAAACCAGCGGGGTTTACGAGCAGTACTTC. Protein product: CASSQTSGVYEQYF.

Only a few counts were recorded for this clonotype. This sequence joins TRBV29-1 and TRBJ1-2, with D hard to call. Germline loops: CDR1 SQVTM, CDR2 ANQGSEA. The CDR3 length is 12 residues. Trimming cost V 4 bases and J 5 bases, with 11 bases left between them. CDR3 sequence: CSVAAERYGYTF. The CDR3 coding sequence is TGCAGCGTTGCGGCAGAGAGGTATGGCTACACCTTC.